This TCR beta chain was captured by sequencing in a study of shared clonotypes between healthy human individuals. Study-level information: Each donor had three CD4 naive, three CD4 memory, two CD8 naive and one CD8 memory plate.

Clones were sequenced by immunoSEQ multiplex PCR, and TCRdb holds only the in-frame ones, with some missing. Of roughly 1,500,000 clones listed, just under 99% are singletons. The receptor comes from a man aged 25-45 years in good health. Input material: naive CD4+ T cells sorted from blood. Subset specified: CD45RA+ positively selected.

CDR3 bases: TGTGCCAGCAGATTACAGGGACAGGGTAATGAAAAACTGTTTTTT. Translating it yields CASRLQGQGNEKLFF. The chain is built from TRBV7-8 and TRBJ1-4; 9 positions match TRBD1. Germline V lookup: CDR1 SGHVS, CDR2 FQNEAQ. The length of the CDR3 is 15 residues. Trimming removed 6 bases from V and 4 bases from J; junction bases left unmatched: 6.